The 19 T cell receptor beta chains reported below all come from one sample, sequenced in a study of T cell responses to AZD1222 COVID-19 vaccine (dated by TCRdb to about 2021). Libraries were built with the immunoSEQ multiplex PCR assay. In its TCRdb copy, this immuneACCESS table keeps in-frame sequences only and misses some clones. Where compared with another copy, unresolved V genes explain less than half of these, and the others have no known cause. This sample lists about 100,000 clones; about 85% were detected once. The ten largest clones capture 4.8% of the sample. The time point label corresponds to: about 28 days (+/-7) after the second vaccine dose. The source material was peripheral blood, sampled 28 days after the second AZD1222 dose. Receptors were obtained from an adult who received the AZD1222 COVID-19 vaccine.

The chain employs TRBV3-1 (or the pseudogene TRBV3-2) and TRBJ2-7, with D unresolved. V was shortened by 4 bases and J by 3 bases, with 16 bases between the two germline ends. This CDR3 is built from 15 residues. Germline V gene sequence: CDR1 LGHDT, CDR2 YNNKEL (reference sequence). CDR3 loop: CASSPLTGRFYEQYF. CDR3 coding DNA: TGTGCCAGCAGCCCCTTAACTGGCAGATTCTACGAGCAGTACTTC.

The CDR3 nucleotides are TGTGCCAGCAGCCCCTCCGTACCTAACTATGGCTACACCTTC. It specifies CASSPSVPNYGYTF. The J gene is TRBJ1-2, the V gene TRBV3-1 (or the pseudogene TRBV3-2); the D is unclear. The CDR3 extends over 14 amino acids. V gave up 4 bases and J gave up 0 bases, with 9 bases separating them. Germline values: CDR1 LGHDT, CDR2 YNNKEL (reference sequence).

The gene calls are TRBV9 and TRBJ1-2, with 8 bases identical to TRBD1. The CDR3 contains 15 residues. Germline CDR1 reads SGDLS; CDR2 reads YYNGEE. V shed 0 bases, J shed 4 bases, and the junction held 5 bases outside the gene matches. In DNA, the CDR3 is TGTGCCAGCAGCGTAGATTGGACAGGGCCCTATGGCTACACCTTC. Its protein product is CASSVDWTGPYGYTF. Drawing the rest from reference TRBV9 and TRBJ1-2, the complete variable domain is DSGVTQTPKHLITATGQRVTLRCSPRSGDLSVYWYQQSLDQGLQFLIQYYNGEERAKGNILERFSAQQFPDLHSELNLSSLELGDSALYFCASSVDWTGPYGYTFGSGTRLTVV.

The chain joins TRBV12-3 or TRBV12-4 to TRBJ2-7; maybe TRBD1 (5 bases). V was clipped by 1 base and J by 4 bases, with 8 bases between them. The CDR3 is 13 amino acids. The DNA for the CDR3 is TGTGCCAGCAGTTTAGGACAGAGATACGAGCAGTACTTC. Translating gives CASSLGQRYEQYF.

The CDR3 DNA reads as TGTGCCAGCAGCTTTGACGGGGGAAGCAATCAGCCCCAGCATTTT. Translating gives CASSFDGGSNQPQHF. The genes are TRBV6-5 and TRBJ1-5; TRBD1 is a possible D gene (5 bases). Trimming cost V 6 bases and J 1 base, with 13 bases left between them. CDR3 length: 15 residues. Germline lookup yields CDR1 MNHEY and CDR2 SVGAGI.

This rearrangement joins TRBV7-9 to TRBJ1-1, with D hard to call. Germline V gene data show CDR1 as SEHNR and CDR2 as FQNEAQ (reference sequence). V lost 4 bases and J 0 bases, leaving 6 bases between the germline ends. CDR3 length: 13 residues. CDR3 in amino acids: CASSSQMNTEAFF. The CDR3 DNA sequence: TGTGCCAGCAGCTCCCAGATGAACACTGAAGCTTTCTTT. The variable domain in full, completed from reference TRBV7-9 and TRBJ1-1, reads DTGVSQNPRHKITKRGQNVTFRCDPISEHNRLYWYRQTLGQGPEFLTYFQNEAQLEKSRLLSDRFSAERPKGSFSTLEIQRTEQGDSAMYLCASSSQMNTEAFFGQGTRLTVV.

V usage is TRBV6-5 and J usage is TRBJ1-2, with D hard to call. V lost 6 bases, J lost 3 bases, and 11 bases lay in between. Germline V gene sequence: CDR1 MNHEY, CDR2 SVGAGI. This CDR3 comprises 13 residues. The CDR3 DNA follows: TGTGCCAGCAGCCCCGACCGGGACTATGGCTACACCTTC. Protein sequence: CASSPDRDYGYTF.

The rearrangement links TRBV11-3 to TRBJ2-2, with TRBD2 matching 10 bases. J gave up 5 bases and V 5 bases, and 8 bases lay outside the gene matches. CDR1 is SGHNT, CDR2 YENEEA, per germline. The CDR3 consists of 16 residues. The CDR3 protein is CASSGSGGASTGELFF. In DNA, the CDR3 is TGTGCCAGCAGCGGAAGCGGGGGGGCCTCTACCGGGGAGCTGTTTTTT.

This sequence joins TRBV7-2 and TRBJ2-5, with D uncertain. The V and J ends lost 5 bases and 1 base respectively, with 11 bases between them. The germline V gene has CDR1 SGHTA and CDR2 FQGNSA. The CDR3 length is 14 residues. The CDR3 bases are TGTGCCAGCAGCCCATGGGTATCCCAAGAGACCCAGTACTTC. It specifies CASSPWVSQETQYF.

This clone was counted only a few times. The V call is TRBV7-9, the J call TRBJ2-2; TRBD2 matches 7 bases. V lost 6 bases to trimming and J lost 5 bases; unmatched junction nucleotides: 6. This CDR3 has 14 residues. Germline V gene lookup returns CDR1 SEHNR and CDR2 FQNEAQ (reference sequence). The CDR3 bases are TGTGCCAGCAGTGTCCTAGCGGAGACCGGGGAGCTGTTTTTT. Protein: CASSVLAETGELFF.

The V gene is TRBV18, the J gene TRBJ1-2; D is unresolved. CDR1 is KGHSH and CDR2 is LQKENI in the germline V gene. Trimming removed 3 bases from V and 1 base from J, with 9 bases in between. The CDR3 is 14 amino acids. This chain's CDR3 is CASSPREFNYGYTF. CDR3 nucleotides: TGTGCCAGCTCACCGAGGGAATTTAACTATGGCTACACCTTC.

This sequence joins TRBV7-9 and TRBJ1-1, with D possibly matching TRBD1 (5 bases). Between the trimmed V and J ends, which lost 1 base and 1 base, there was a span of 13 bases. Germline V lookup: CDR1 SEHNR, CDR2 FQNEAQ (reference sequence). CDR3 length: 16 amino acids. DNA for the CDR3: TGTGCCAGCAGCTTAGACAGGAAGGCGGAGAACACTGAAGCTTTCTTT. The encoded protein is CASSLDRKAENTEAFF.

The genes are TRBV2 and TRBJ1-5; maybe TRBD1 (5 bases). This CDR3 comprises 15 residues. CDR1 and CDR2 from the germline V gene are SNHLY and FYNNEI. V dropped 6 bases and J dropped 6 bases, with 18 bases sitting between them. DNA for the CDR3: TGTGCCAGCAGCCCCCAAGGACTGAGGGGTCAGCCCCAGCATTTT. This translates into CASSPQGLRGQPQHF. Complete variable domain (other parts from reference TRBV2 and TRBJ1-5): EPEVTQTPSHQVTQMGQEVILRCVPISNHLYFYWYRQILGQKVEFLVSFYNNEISEKSEIFDDQFSVERPDGSNFTLKIRSTKLEDSAMYFCASSPQGLRGQPQHFGDGTRLSIL.

This sequence joins TRBV24-1 and TRBJ2-1; 11 bases map to TRBD2. The CDR3 spans 16 residues. V trimming: 3 bases; J trimming: 6 bases; junction bases outside the gene matches: 6. CDR1 is KGHDR and CDR2 is SFDVKD in the germline V gene. The CDR3 region is CATSDPSGGRGNEQFF. CDR3 nucleotides: TGTGCCACCAGTGATCCTAGCGGGGGGCGAGGCAATGAGCAGTTCTTC.

The rearrangement joins TRBV20-1 to TRBJ2-7; 11 bases fit TRBD1. This CDR3 spans 14 amino acids. Germline trimming cut 3 bases from V and 6 bases from J; bases unmatched to any gene: 7. Germline loops: CDR1 DFQATT, CDR2 SNEGSKA (reference sequence). CDR3 protein: CSASGQGAPFEQYF. DNA for the CDR3: TGCAGTGCTAGTGGACAGGGGGCGCCCTTCGAGCAGTACTTC.

This rearrangement joins TRBV5-1 to TRBJ2-7, with D perhaps TRBD1 or TRBD2 (5 bases each). The CDR3 runs 15 residues. The ends were cut back, 7 bases at V and 2 bases at J, with 19 bases in the middle. Germline V gene data show CDR1 as SGHRS and CDR2 as YFSETQ. The CDR3 region is CASSPPGPKTYEQYF. As DNA, the CDR3 is TGCGCCAGCTCACCGCCGGGACCGAAAACCTACGAGCAGTACTTC.

The chain recombines TRBV7-9 with TRBJ2-7; D remains ambiguous. CDR1 and CDR2 (germline): SEHNR, FQNEAQ (reference sequence). The ends were cut back, 3 bases at V and 3 bases at J, with 9 bases in the middle. The CDR3 has 13 amino acids. CDR3 region: CASSLPANYEQYF. CDR3 sequence (DNA): TGTGCCAGCAGCTTGCCGGCCAACTACGAGCAGTACTTC.

This sequence joins TRBV19 and TRBJ1-2; 8 bases are a match to TRBD1. The CDR3 loop spans 15 amino acids. Trimming at V came to 4 bases and at J to 8 bases, leaving 12 bases not matched to a gene. CDR1 is LNHDA, CDR2 SQIVND, per germline (reference sequence). Here the CDR3 reads CASSTDRVRERGYTF. The DNA of the CDR3 is TGTGCCAGTAGTACGGACAGGGTAAGAGAAAGAGGCTACACCTTC.

In regard to this clone: The sample has other DNA sequences that encode this CDR3 too. The CDR3 region has the DNA TGTGCCAGCAGCGTGGGAGGGAGCACTGAAGCTTTCTTT. Amino acid sequence: CASSVGGSTEAFF. This chain uses TRBV9 with TRBJ1-1; no definite D call. The length of the CDR3 is 13 residues. Germline CDR1 SGDLS, CDR2 YYNGEE. Deletions cut 2 bases from V and 4 bases from J, with 9 bases between.